This T cell receptor beta chain was observed in a study of a mutant IDH1 vaccine in newly diagnosed glioma. Study-level information: Averaging approximately 40 years of age, treated patients were about 60% male and approximately 40% female. Visit V12 was conducted at week 35 as the safety follow-up. Visit V13 came later, at week 47. Study-wide findings and caveats: Pseudoprogression looked unconnected to shifts in top peripheral T cell clonotypes.

The time point here: week 35, safety follow-up. All doses held 300 ug of mutant IDH1 20-mer peptide, with topical imiquimod. Every donor had a new WHO grade 3 or 4 astrocytoma that was IDH1-mutant, with loss of nuclear ATRX. Germline CDR1 is SGHNT and CDR2 is YYREEE (reference sequence). Between the trimmed V and J ends, which lost 3 bases and 3 bases, there was a span of 13 bases. The CDR3 sequence is 14 residues long. Method: immunoSEQ multiplex PCR; TCRdb's copy keeps in-frame clones and lacks some. Here the sample spans 60,000 to 65,000 clones, roughly 81% being singletons. Remarks on this clone: Its antigen is unknown.

The sequencing here drew on PBMCs, taken from a glioma patient whose treatment included an IDH1 peptide vaccine. The chain joins TRBV5-4 to TRBJ2-7; D is possibly TRBD1 or TRBD2 (6 bases each). The sequence derives from a man aged 40-49 years with glioma. The CDR3 coding sequence is TGTGCCAGCAGCTCAAACGGGGGCGGCTACGAGCAGTACTTC. Its protein is CASSSNGGGYEQYF. Complete variable domain (other parts from reference TRBV5-4 and TRBJ2-7): ETGVTQSPTHLIKTRGQQVTLRCSSQSGHNTVSWYQQALGQGPQFIFQYYREEENGRGNFPPRFSGLQFPNYSSELNVNALELDDSALYLCASSSNGGGYEQYFGPGTRLTVT.